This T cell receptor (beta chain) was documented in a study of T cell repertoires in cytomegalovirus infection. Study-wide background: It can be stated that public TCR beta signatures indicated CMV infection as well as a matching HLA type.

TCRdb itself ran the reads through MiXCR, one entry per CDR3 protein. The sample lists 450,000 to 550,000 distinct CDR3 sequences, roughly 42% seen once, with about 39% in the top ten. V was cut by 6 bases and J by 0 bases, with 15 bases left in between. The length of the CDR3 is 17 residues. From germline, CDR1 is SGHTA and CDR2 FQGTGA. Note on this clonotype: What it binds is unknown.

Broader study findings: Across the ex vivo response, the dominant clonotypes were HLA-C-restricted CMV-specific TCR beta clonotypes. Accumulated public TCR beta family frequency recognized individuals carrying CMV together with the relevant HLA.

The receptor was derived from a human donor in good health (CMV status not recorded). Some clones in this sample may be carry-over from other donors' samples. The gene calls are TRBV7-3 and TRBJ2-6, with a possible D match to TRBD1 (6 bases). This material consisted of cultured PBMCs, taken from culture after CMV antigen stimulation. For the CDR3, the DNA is TGTGCCAGCAGGGGCCGAACAGGGCCCTCTGGGGCCAACGTCCTGACTTTC. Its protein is CASRGRTGPSGANVLTF.